Listed below are T cell receptor beta chains from one sample, sequenced in a study of blood T cells in healthy people across ages. TCRdb fed the 5' RACE reads into MiXCR, producing one record per CDR3 protein. The data show some 900,000 distinct CDR3 sequences, under 50% seen once. Specimen: blood. These receptors originate from a man aged 25 to 45 in good health. CDR3s include the opening cysteine and the closing phenylalanine or tryptophan. A D gene is named only where the DNA matches it firmly. Clone size is given for some rows only: seen once, a few or many times, or a class if the clone is expanded.

CDR3nt: TGTGCCAGTGAAGACGGGAATGAGCAGTTCTTC; CDR3aa: CASEDGNEQFF; v_gene: TRBV6-2/TRBV6-3; j_gene: TRBJ2-1; d_gene: NA; abundance: few
CDR3nt: TGTGCCAGCAGCCGGGGAGGGGCCCGAAGAGAGACCCAGTACTTC; CDR3aa: CASSRGGARRETQYF; v_gene: TRBV7-9; j_gene: TRBJ2-5; d_gene: TRBD2; abundance: NA
CDR3nt: TGTGCCACCAGTGATTTACGGGACAGGGCAGAGACCCAGTACTTC; CDR3aa: CATSDLRDRAETQYF; v_gene: TRBV24-1; j_gene: TRBJ2-5; d_gene: TRBD1; abundance: NA
CDR3nt: TGTGCCAGCAGTCCCAGGGACAGGGGGCTTTGGCAGCCCCAGCATTTT; CDR3aa: CASSPRDRGLWQPQHF; v_gene: TRBV12-3/TRBV12-4; j_gene: TRBJ1-5; d_gene: TRBD1; abundance: few
CDR3nt: TGTGCCTGGAGTGTACCGGGAGCGGGTACCTACGAGCAGTACTTC; CDR3aa: CAWSVPGAGTYEQYF; v_gene: TRBV30; j_gene: TRBJ2-7; d_gene: NA; abundance: NA
CDR3nt: TGTGCCAGCAGCTCGTACAGGGGCGGTAATTCACCCCTCCACTTT; CDR3aa: CASSSYRGGNSPLHF; v_gene: TRBV7-9; j_gene: TRBJ1-6; d_gene: TRBD1; abundance: NA
CDR3nt: TGTGCCAGCAGGAATCGCCAGGATTACGAGCAGGTCTTC; CDR3aa: CASRNRQDYEQVF; v_gene: TRBV6-5; j_gene: TRBJ2-1; d_gene: NA; abundance: NA
CDR3nt: TGTGCCGAAATGACAGGACGTATTACCTACGAGCAGTACTTC; CDR3aa: CAEMTGRITYEQYF; v_gene: TRBV9; j_gene: TRBJ2-7; d_gene: NA; abundance: NA
CDR3nt: TGCGCCAGCAGGGAGCTTCCTACGACAACGGCTAACTATGGCTACACCTTC; CDR3aa: CASRELPTTTANYGYTF; v_gene: TRBV5-1; j_gene: TRBJ1-2; d_gene: NA; abundance: NA
CDR3nt: TGTGCTAGTGGTTTATCAGGGGCCATCACAGATACGCAGTATTTT; CDR3aa: CASGLSGAITDTQYF; v_gene: TRBV12-5; j_gene: TRBJ2-3; d_gene: NA; abundance: few
CDR3nt: TGCAGTGCTAACAGGCTCTCTGGAAACACCATATATTTT; CDR3aa: CSANRLSGNTIYF; v_gene: TRBV20-1; j_gene: TRBJ1-3; d_gene: NA; abundance: once
CDR3nt: TGTGCCAGCAGCGTAGTAGGGGCGTCCTATGGCTACACCTTC; CDR3aa: CASSVVGASYGYTF; v_gene: TRBV9; j_gene: TRBJ1-2; d_gene: NA; abundance: few
CDR3nt: TGCAGTGCTAGAGCCGGCCCCGGTGATGAAAAACTGTTTTTT; CDR3aa: CSARAGPGDEKLFF; v_gene: TRBV20-1; j_gene: TRBJ1-4; d_gene: NA; abundance: once
CDR3nt: TGTGCCATCAGTGAAGCCAGTCATGGCGCGAATCAAAAACTGTTTTTT; CDR3aa: CAISEASHGANQKLFF; v_gene: TRBV10-3; j_gene: TRBJ1-4; d_gene: NA; abundance: NA
CDR3nt: TGCAGTGCTAGAGAGGAGGGACTGGGCACAGATACGCAGTATTTT; CDR3aa: CSAREEGLGTDTQYF; v_gene: TRBV20-1; j_gene: TRBJ2-3; d_gene: NA; abundance: few
CDR3nt: TGTGCCGGTGGAGGTTACAATGAGCAGTTCTTC; CDR3aa: CAGGGYNEQFF; v_gene: TRBV6-6; j_gene: TRBJ2-1; d_gene: NA; abundance: few
CDR3nt: TGTGCCAGCAGCCAAGATCCCAGCGGGGGGTCCTTAGCCAAAAACATTCAGTACTTC; CDR3aa: CASSQDPSGGSLAKNIQYF; v_gene: TRBV4-2; j_gene: TRBJ2-4; d_gene: TRBD2; abundance: NA
CDR3nt: TGCGCCAGCAGCGCACTAGCGGGAGGAAGCTCCTACGAGCAGTACTTC; CDR3aa: CASSALAGGSSYEQYF; v_gene: TRBV5-1; j_gene: TRBJ2-7; d_gene: TRBD2; abundance: few
CDR3nt: TGTGCCAGCACCTTAGGGCGTGAAGCTTTCTTT; CDR3aa: CASTLGREAFF; v_gene: TRBV7-9; j_gene: TRBJ1-1; d_gene: NA; abundance: NA
CDR3nt: TGTGCCAGCAGTTACTCTCCCTGGGGAGGGAACAATGAGCAGTTCTTC; CDR3aa: CASSYSPWGGNNEQFF; v_gene: TRBV6-5; j_gene: TRBJ2-1; d_gene: TRBD2; abundance: NA
CDR3nt: TGTGCCAGCAGCTCGACTAGCGGGGTCTACGAGCAGTACTTC; CDR3aa: CASSSTSGVYEQYF; v_gene: TRBV7-2; j_gene: TRBJ2-7; d_gene: TRBD2; abundance: NA
CDR3nt: TGCGCCAGCAGTCAGGGACAGGGGTACATTCAGTACTTC; CDR3aa: CASSQGQGYIQYF; v_gene: TRBV4-3; j_gene: TRBJ2-4; d_gene: TRBD1; abundance: many
CDR3nt: TGTGCCAGCAGCTTGGGGCCTCTGGGGGGGGTCAAAAACATTCAGTACTTC; CDR3aa: CASSLGPLGGVKNIQYF; v_gene: TRBV7-2; j_gene: TRBJ2-4; d_gene: TRBD2; abundance: NA
CDR3nt: TGTGCCGGCAGTTTGACACTAGCGGGGAGAAACATTCAGTACTTC; CDR3aa: CAGSLTLAGRNIQYF; v_gene: TRBV12-3/TRBV12-4; j_gene: TRBJ2-4; d_gene: TRBD2; abundance: NA
CDR3nt: TGTGCCAGCTCGAAGATACCCGGGACGAGCTCTGGGGCCAACGTCCTGACTTTC; CDR3aa: CASSKIPGTSSGANVLTF; v_gene: TRBV2; j_gene: TRBJ2-6; d_gene: NA; abundance: few
CDR3nt: TGCAGCGTTGCGACGCAGAACTATGGCTACACCTTC; CDR3aa: CSVATQNYGYTF; v_gene: TRBV29-1; j_gene: TRBJ1-2; d_gene: NA; abundance: few
CDR3nt: TGTGCCAGCAGCTTAGCGCTCGCGGGGGGCAGCAATGAGCAGTTCTTC; CDR3aa: CASSLALAGGSNEQFF; v_gene: TRBV7-2; j_gene: TRBJ2-1; d_gene: TRBD2; abundance: few
CDR3nt: TGTGCCAGCAGTTACTCGGGGACCAAGGGCTATGAGCAGTTCTTC; CDR3aa: CASSYSGTKGYEQFF; v_gene: TRBV6-2/TRBV6-3; j_gene: TRBJ2-1; d_gene: NA; abundance: few
CDR3nt: TGTGCCAGCAGTTTCTCCGGGACAGGGGTTTTGAGCTATGGCTACACCTTC; CDR3aa: CASSFSGTGVLSYGYTF; v_gene: TRBV12-3/TRBV12-4; j_gene: TRBJ1-2; d_gene: TRBD1; abundance: NA
CDR3nt: TGTGCCAGCAGTAAAGGAGGCAATAGCAATCAGCCCCAGCATTTT; CDR3aa: CASSKGGNSNQPQHF; v_gene: TRBV7-2; j_gene: TRBJ1-5; d_gene: NA; abundance: many
CDR3nt: TGTGCCACCAGTGACCGCGGGACTAGCGGGGGCGCAGATACGCAGTATTTT; CDR3aa: CATSDRGTSGGADTQYF; v_gene: TRBV24-1; j_gene: TRBJ2-3; d_gene: TRBD2; abundance: NA
CDR3nt: TGTGCCAGCGAGGCAACGGGACCGAACTATGGCTACACCTTC; CDR3aa: CASEATGPNYGYTF; v_gene: TRBV28; j_gene: TRBJ1-2; d_gene: NA; abundance: NA
CDR3nt: TGTGCCAGCAGCTTAGGATCTATATCCTACAATGAGCAGTTCTTC; CDR3aa: CASSLGSISYNEQFF; v_gene: TRBV7-2; j_gene: TRBJ2-1; d_gene: NA; abundance: NA
CDR3nt: TGTGCCATTACGGACAGGGCGTACACCGGGGAGCTGTTTTTT; CDR3aa: CAITDRAYTGELFF; v_gene: TRBV10-3; j_gene: TRBJ2-2; d_gene: TRBD1; abundance: NA
CDR3nt: TGTGCCAGCGAAATGGGACAGACCGATCAGCCCCAGCATTTT; CDR3aa: CASEMGQTDQPQHF; v_gene: TRBV6-1; j_gene: TRBJ1-5; d_gene: TRBD1; abundance: NA
CDR3nt: TGTGCCAGCAGTGTAGGGCTTACAGCAGATACGCAGTATTTT; CDR3aa: CASSVGLTADTQYF; v_gene: TRBV6-4; j_gene: TRBJ2-3; d_gene: NA; abundance: few
CDR3nt: TGTGCCATCAGGGGCGGGAACACTGAAGCTTTCTTT; CDR3aa: CAIRGGNTEAFF; v_gene: TRBV10-3; j_gene: TRBJ1-1; d_gene: NA; abundance: few
CDR3nt: TGTGCCAGCAGCTTAGACTTGGACAGGGCCCCTCGGTACGTGTCGCAGTACTTC; CDR3aa: CASSLDLDRAPRYVSQYF; v_gene: TRBV7-8; j_gene: TRBJ2-5; d_gene: TRBD1; abundance: NA
CDR3nt: TGCAGCGCCTCACAGGGTGAGCAGTACTTC; CDR3aa: CSASQGEQYF; v_gene: TRBV29-1; j_gene: TRBJ2-5; d_gene: NA; abundance: NA
CDR3nt: TGCAGCGCCAAAGGGGGATACAATCAGCCCCAGCATTTT; CDR3aa: CSAKGGYNQPQHF; v_gene: TRBV29-1; j_gene: TRBJ1-5; d_gene: NA; abundance: few
CDR3nt: TGTGCCACCAAGGGAGGGGCGCTTGATACGCAGTATTTT; CDR3aa: CATKGGALDTQYF; v_gene: TRBV6-5; j_gene: TRBJ2-3; d_gene: TRBD2; abundance: NA
CDR3nt: TGCGCCAGCAGCTTGGGGGACAGGCCTAACTATGGCTACACCTTC; CDR3aa: CASSLGDRPNYGYTF; v_gene: TRBV5-1; j_gene: TRBJ1-2; d_gene: TRBD1; abundance: NA
CDR3nt: TGTGCCAGCAGCCGGGGCAGGGACGCCTACGAGCAGTACTTC; CDR3aa: CASSRGRDAYEQYF; v_gene: TRBV3-1; j_gene: TRBJ2-7; d_gene: NA; abundance: NA
CDR3nt: TGTACCAGCTCCACTGGGCTAGCGGGCGATGAGCAGTTCTTC; CDR3aa: CTSSTGLAGDEQFF; v_gene: TRBV2; j_gene: TRBJ2-1; d_gene: TRBD2; abundance: once
CDR3nt: TGTGCCAGCAGAGTTTATAGCAATCAGCCCCAGCATTTT; CDR3aa: CASRVYSNQPQHF; v_gene: TRBV28; j_gene: TRBJ1-5; d_gene: NA; abundance: NA
CDR3nt: TGTGCCAACCTCAGAGGGGACGGCGGGAAAAACACCGGGGAGCTGTTTTTT; CDR3aa: CANLRGDGGKNTGELFF; v_gene: TRBV6-4; j_gene: TRBJ2-2; d_gene: NA; abundance: once
CDR3nt: TGTGCCAGCAGCCAGGACAGGGGGGCCCTTTTGAGACCCGGGGAGCTGTTTTTT; CDR3aa: CASSQDRGALLRPGELFF; v_gene: TRBV3-1; j_gene: TRBJ2-2; d_gene: TRBD1; abundance: NA
CDR3nt: TGCAGTGCTAGACATGACCGGGGTTCTAGCTATGGCTACACCTTC; CDR3aa: CSARHDRGSSYGYTF; v_gene: TRBV20-1; j_gene: TRBJ1-2; d_gene: NA; abundance: NA
CDR3nt: TGTGCCAGCAGTTATAATCCCTCCTACGAGCAGTACTTC; CDR3aa: CASSYNPSYEQYF; v_gene: TRBV6-5; j_gene: TRBJ2-7; d_gene: NA; abundance: NA
CDR3nt: TGTGCCAGCAGCCCATTTGGGACTAGCGGCCGCGAGCAGTACTTC; CDR3aa: CASSPFGTSGREQYF; v_gene: TRBV3-1; j_gene: TRBJ2-7; d_gene: TRBD2; abundance: few
CDR3nt: TGTGCCAGCACCCAACCTCCCGAAGACAGGGACGCCTACGAGCAGTACTTC; CDR3aa: CASTQPPEDRDAYEQYF; v_gene: TRBV7-6; j_gene: TRBJ2-7; d_gene: TRBD1; abundance: NA
CDR3nt: TGTGCCAGCTCACCACTTACAACTAGCGGGAGCACAGATACGCAGTATTTT; CDR3aa: CASSPLTTSGSTDTQYF; v_gene: TRBV18; j_gene: TRBJ2-3; d_gene: TRBD2; abundance: NA
CDR3nt: TGCGCCAGCAGCGAGCGACTAGCGGCGTACCAAGAGACCCAGTACTTC; CDR3aa: CASSERLAAYQETQYF; v_gene: TRBV4-1; j_gene: TRBJ2-5; d_gene: TRBD2; abundance: NA